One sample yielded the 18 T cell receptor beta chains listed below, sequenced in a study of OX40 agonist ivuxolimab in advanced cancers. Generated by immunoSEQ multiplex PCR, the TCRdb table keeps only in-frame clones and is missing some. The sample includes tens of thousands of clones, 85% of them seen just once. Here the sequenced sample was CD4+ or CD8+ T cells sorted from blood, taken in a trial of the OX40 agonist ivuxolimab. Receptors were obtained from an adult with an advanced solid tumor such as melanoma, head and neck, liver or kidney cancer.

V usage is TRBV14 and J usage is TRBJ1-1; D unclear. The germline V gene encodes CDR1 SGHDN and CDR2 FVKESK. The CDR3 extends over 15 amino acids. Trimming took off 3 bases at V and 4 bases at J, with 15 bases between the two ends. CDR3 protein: CASSHDLIASTEAFF. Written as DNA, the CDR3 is TGTGCCAGCAGCCACGATCTGATCGCGAGCACTGAAGCTTTCTTT.

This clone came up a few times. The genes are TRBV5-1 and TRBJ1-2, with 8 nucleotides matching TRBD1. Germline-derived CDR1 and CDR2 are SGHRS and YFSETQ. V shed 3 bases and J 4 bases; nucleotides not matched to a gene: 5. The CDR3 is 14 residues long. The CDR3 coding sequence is TGCGCCAGCAGCTGGGGACAGGACGGCTATGGCTACACCTTC. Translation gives CASSWGQDGYGYTF. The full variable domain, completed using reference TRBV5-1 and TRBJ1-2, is KAGVTQTPRYLIKTRGQQVTLSCSPISGHRSVSWYQQTPGQGLQFLFEYFSETQRNKGNFPGRFSGRQFSNSRSEMNVSTLELGDSALYLCASSWGQDGYGYTFGSGTRLTVV.

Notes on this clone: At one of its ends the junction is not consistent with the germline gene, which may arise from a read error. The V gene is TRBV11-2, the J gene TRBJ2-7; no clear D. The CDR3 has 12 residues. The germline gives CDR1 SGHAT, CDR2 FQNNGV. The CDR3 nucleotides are TGTGTCAGCAGCTTAGTCTTCAACGAGCAGTACTTC. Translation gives CVSSLVFNEQYF.

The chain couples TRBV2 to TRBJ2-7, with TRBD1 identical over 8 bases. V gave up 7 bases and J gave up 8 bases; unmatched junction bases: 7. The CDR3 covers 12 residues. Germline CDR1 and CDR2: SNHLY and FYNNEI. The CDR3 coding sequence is TGTGCCAGCACCGAGGACAGGGCGAAGCAGTACTTC. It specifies CASTEDRAKQYF.

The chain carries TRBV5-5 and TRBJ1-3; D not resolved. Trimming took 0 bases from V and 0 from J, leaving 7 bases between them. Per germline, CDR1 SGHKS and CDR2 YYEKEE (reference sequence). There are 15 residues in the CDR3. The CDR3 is CASSLAGISGNTIYF. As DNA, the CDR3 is TGTGCCAGCAGCTTGGCTGGGATCTCTGGAAACACCATATATTTT.

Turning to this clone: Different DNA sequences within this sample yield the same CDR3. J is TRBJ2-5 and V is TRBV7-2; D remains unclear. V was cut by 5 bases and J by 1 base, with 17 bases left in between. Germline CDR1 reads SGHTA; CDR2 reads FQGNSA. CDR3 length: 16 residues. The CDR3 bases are TGTGCCAGCAGCCTCAACTATATGGGGTCCCAAGAGACCCAGTACTTC. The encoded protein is CASSLNYMGSQETQYF.

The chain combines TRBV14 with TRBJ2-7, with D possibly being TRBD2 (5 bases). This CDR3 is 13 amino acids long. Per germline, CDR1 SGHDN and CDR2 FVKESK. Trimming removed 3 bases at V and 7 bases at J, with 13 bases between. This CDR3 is CASSHGLRGEQYF. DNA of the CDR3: TGTGCCAGCAGCCACGGACTCCGAGGAGAGCAGTACTTC.

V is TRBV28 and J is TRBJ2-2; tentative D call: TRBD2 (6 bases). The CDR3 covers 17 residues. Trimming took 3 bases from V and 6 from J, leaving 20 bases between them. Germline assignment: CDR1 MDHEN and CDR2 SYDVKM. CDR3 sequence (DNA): TGTGCCAGCAGTTTCCCTGGAGTGGGCGGGAAAGCCGGGGAGCTGTTTTTT. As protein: CASSFPGVGGKAGELFF.

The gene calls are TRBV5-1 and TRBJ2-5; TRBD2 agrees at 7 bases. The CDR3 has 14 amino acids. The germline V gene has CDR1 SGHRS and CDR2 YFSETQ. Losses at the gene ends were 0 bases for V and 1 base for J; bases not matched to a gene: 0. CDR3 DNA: TGCGCCAGCAGCTTGGCGGGGGGCCAAGAGACCCAGTACTTC. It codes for CASSLAGGQETQYF.

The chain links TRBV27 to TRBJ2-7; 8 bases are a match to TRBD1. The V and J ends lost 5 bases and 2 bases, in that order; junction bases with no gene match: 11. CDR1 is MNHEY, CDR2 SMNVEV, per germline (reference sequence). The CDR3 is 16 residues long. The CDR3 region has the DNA TGTGCCAGCAGTCTCCGACGGACAGGGTTCCCCTACGAGCAGTACTTC. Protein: CASSLRRTGFPYEQYF.

The CDR3 here is CASSVRTGGYGYTF. The CDR3 DNA is TGCGCCAGCAGCGTTCGGACAGGGGGCTATGGCTACACCTTC. V gene TRBV4-1 combines with J gene TRBJ1-2; 10 nucleotides line up with TRBD1. This CDR3 is 14 amino acids long. Germline loops: CDR1 MGHRA, CDR2 YSYEKL. V lost 5 bases, J lost 4 bases, and 4 bases stayed unmatched.

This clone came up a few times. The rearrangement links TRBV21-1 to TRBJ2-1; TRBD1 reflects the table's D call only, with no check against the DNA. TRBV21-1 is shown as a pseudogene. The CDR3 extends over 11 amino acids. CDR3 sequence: CASLITVIQFF. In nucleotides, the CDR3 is TGTGCCAGCCTAATAACAGTAATCCAGTTCTTC.

CDR3 sequence (DNA): TGTGCCAGCAGCTTAGATGGGACAGGGTACCCTGAAGCTTTCTTT. Translating gives CASSLDGTGYPEAFF. This chain connects TRBV7-9 to TRBJ1-1, with TRBD1 matching 9 bases. The CDR3 covers 15 residues. CDR1 and CDR2 (germline): SEHNR, FQNEAQ (reference sequence). V shed 1 base, J shed 6 bases, and the junction held 6 bases outside the gene matches.

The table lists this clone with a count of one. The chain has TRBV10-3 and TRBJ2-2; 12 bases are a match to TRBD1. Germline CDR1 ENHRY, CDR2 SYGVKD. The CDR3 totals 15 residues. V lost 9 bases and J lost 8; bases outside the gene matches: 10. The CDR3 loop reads CAITPGTGGVGELFF. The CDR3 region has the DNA TGTGCCATAACTCCCGGGACAGGGGGCGTGGGGGAGCTGTTTTTT.

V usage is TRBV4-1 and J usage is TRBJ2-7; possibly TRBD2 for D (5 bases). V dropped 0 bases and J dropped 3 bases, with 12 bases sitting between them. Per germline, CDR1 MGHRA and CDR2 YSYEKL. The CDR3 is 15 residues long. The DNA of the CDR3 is TGCGCCAGCAGCCAAGATCGCGGGCGGTACTACGAGCAGTACTTC. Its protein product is CASSQDRGRYYEQYF.

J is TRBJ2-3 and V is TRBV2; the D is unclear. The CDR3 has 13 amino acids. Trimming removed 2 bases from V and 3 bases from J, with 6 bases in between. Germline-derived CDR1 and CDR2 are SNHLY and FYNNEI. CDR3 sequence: CASSESRTDTQYF. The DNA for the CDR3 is TGTGCCAGCAGTGAATCGCGGACAGATACGCAGTATTTT.

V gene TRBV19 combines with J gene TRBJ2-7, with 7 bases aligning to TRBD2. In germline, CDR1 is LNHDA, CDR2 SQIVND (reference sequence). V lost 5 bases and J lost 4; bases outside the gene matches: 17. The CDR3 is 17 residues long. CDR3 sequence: CASSPLGGYHLEYEQYF. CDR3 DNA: TGTGCCAGTAGTCCCCTGGGAGGGTACCACCTGGAATACGAGCAGTACTTC. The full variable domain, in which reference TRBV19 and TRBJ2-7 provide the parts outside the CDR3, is DGGITQSPKYLFRKEGQNVTLSCEQNLNHDAMYWYRQDPGQGLRLIYYSQIVNDFQKGDIAEGYSVSREKKESFPLTVTSAQKNPTAFYLCASSPLGGYHLEYEQYFGPGTRLTVT.

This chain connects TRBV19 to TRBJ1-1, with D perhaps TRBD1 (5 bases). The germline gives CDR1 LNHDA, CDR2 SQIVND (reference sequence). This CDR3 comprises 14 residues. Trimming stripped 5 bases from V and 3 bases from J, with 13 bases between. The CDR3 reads CASSLSGRYTEAFF. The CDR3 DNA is TGTGCCAGTAGTTTGTCAGGGCGGTACACTGAAGCTTTCTTT.